This T cell receptor (beta chain) was documented in a study of T cell clonality in common variable immunodeficiency. The CDR3 is made up of 15 amino acids. Per the germline V gene, CDR1 is LGHNA and CDR2 is YNFKEQ. Assay used: immunoSEQ multiplex PCR; TCRdb lists only in-frame clones, some missing. This sample has tens of thousands of clones, each found more than once. This clone was recorded many times. The junction does not match germline at one end; this may be a read error. With the read ending 3 residues before the CDR3 end, the germline J gene is used to fill in that end. Sequenced: peripheral blood mononuclear cells. This rearrangement joins TRBV4-2 to TRBJ2-7, with 8 positions matching TRBD1. This clonotype originated in a person between 18 and 75 years old in good health. The covered CDR3 bases are TGCGCCAGCAGTCAACGGACAGGGTGGTTGTACGAG. This encodes CASSQRTGWLYE. The CDR3 in its entirety is CASSQRTGWLYEQYF.